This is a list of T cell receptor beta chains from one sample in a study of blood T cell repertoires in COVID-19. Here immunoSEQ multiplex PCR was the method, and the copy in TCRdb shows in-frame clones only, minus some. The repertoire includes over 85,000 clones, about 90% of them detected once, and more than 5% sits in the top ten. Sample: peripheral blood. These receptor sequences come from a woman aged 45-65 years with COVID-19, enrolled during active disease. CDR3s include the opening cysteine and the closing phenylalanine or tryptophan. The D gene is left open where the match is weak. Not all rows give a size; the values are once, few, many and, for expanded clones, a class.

cdr3_aa: CASSFGGTGSEQFF
cdr3_nt: TGTGCCAGCAGCTTTGGGGGAACCGGGAGTGAGCAGTTCTTC
v_call: TRBV7-9
clone_size: NA
j_call: TRBJ2-1
d_call: NA

cdr3_aa: CAWSEGLAKTQYF
cdr3_nt: TGTGCCTGGAGTGAGGGACTAGCGAAGACCCAGTACTTC
v_call: TRBV30
clone_size: NA
j_call: TRBJ2-5
d_call: TRBD2

cdr3_aa: CASSTKLRKTEAFF
cdr3_nt: TGTGCCAGCAGTACAAAGTTGAGGAAGACTGAAGCTTTCTTT
v_call: TRBV27
clone_size: few
j_call: TRBJ1-1
d_call: NA

cdr3_aa: CASSQAGYSYEQYF
cdr3_nt: TGTGCCAGCTCACAAGCGGGGTACTCCTACGAGCAGTACTTC
v_call: TRBV18
clone_size: NA
j_call: TRBJ2-7
d_call: TRBD2

cdr3_aa: CASSSGTYPNYGYTF
cdr3_nt: TGTGCCAGCAGTAGCGGGACATACCCTAACTATGGCTACACCTTC
v_call: TRBV6-5
clone_size: NA
j_call: TRBJ1-2
d_call: NA

cdr3_aa: CASSKSSGQYTGELFF
cdr3_nt: TGCGCCAGCAGCAAATCCTCGGGACAGTACACCGGGGAGCTGTTTTTT
v_call: TRBV5-1
clone_size: NA
j_call: TRBJ2-2
d_call: TRBD1

cdr3_aa: CAISVEGSYNSPLHF
cdr3_nt: TGTGCCATCAGTGTTGAGGGTTCCTATAATTCACCCCTCCACTTT
v_call: TRBV10-3
clone_size: NA
j_call: TRBJ1-6
d_call: NA

cdr3_aa: CATTTSLSSYEQYF
cdr3_nt: TGTGCCACCACGACTAGCCTTAGCTCCTACGAGCAGTACTTC
v_call: TRBV19
clone_size: NA
j_call: TRBJ2-7
d_call: TRBD2

cdr3_aa: CASSLRQGDGYTF
cdr3_nt: TGTGCCAGCAGCTTAAGGCAGGGTGATGGCTACACCTTC
v_call: TRBV7-3
clone_size: once
j_call: TRBJ1-2
d_call: NA

cdr3_aa: CASSQDFAAVQETQYF
cdr3_nt: TGTGCCAGCAGCCAAGATTTCGCGGCAGTCCAGGAGACCCAGTACTTC
v_call: TRBV3-1/TRBV3-2
clone_size: NA
j_call: TRBJ2-5
d_call: NA

cdr3_aa: CASSPLEATDTQYF
cdr3_nt: TGTGCCAGCAGTCCTCTAGAGGCCACAGATACGCAGTATTTT
v_call: TRBV5-5
clone_size: NA
j_call: TRBJ2-3
d_call: NA

cdr3_aa: CASSDRGSYGYTF
cdr3_nt: TGTGCCAGCAGTGACAGGGGAAGCTATGGCTACACCTTC
v_call: TRBV12-3/TRBV12-4
clone_size: NA
j_call: TRBJ1-2
d_call: TRBD1

cdr3_aa: CSARLAGGVETQYF
cdr3_nt: TGCAGCGCGAGACTAGCGGGGGGGGTAGAGACCCAGTACTTC
v_call: TRBV29-1
clone_size: NA
j_call: TRBJ2-5
d_call: TRBD2

cdr3_aa: CASSQEWSGTGHTEAFF
cdr3_nt: TGTGCCAGCAGCCAAGAATGGAGTGGGACAGGGCACACTGAAGCTTTCTTT
v_call: TRBV4-2
clone_size: NA
j_call: TRBJ1-1
d_call: TRBD1

cdr3_aa: CASTLSGGGTDTQYF
cdr3_nt: TGTGCCAGCACCCTTAGTGGGGGGGGCACAGATACGCAGTATTTT
v_call: TRBV2
clone_size: NA
j_call: TRBJ2-3
d_call: TRBD2

cdr3_aa: CASSPRDSVGADTQYF
cdr3_nt: TGTGCCAGCTCACCACGAGACAGTGTAGGCGCAGATACGCAGTATTTT
v_call: TRBV18
clone_size: NA
j_call: TRBJ2-3
d_call: NA

cdr3_aa: CASSHRQSDNEQFF
cdr3_nt: TGTGCCAGCAGCCATCGACAGAGTGACAATGAGCAGTTCTTC
v_call: TRBV3-1/TRBV3-2
clone_size: NA
j_call: TRBJ2-1
d_call: NA

cdr3_aa: CAISDSRVSTQYF
cdr3_nt: TGTGCCATCAGTGACTCTCGAGTCTCAACCCAGTACTTC
v_call: TRBV10-3
clone_size: NA
j_call: TRBJ2-5
d_call: NA

cdr3_aa: CASSSGGRASNQPQHF
cdr3_nt: TGTGCCAGCTCCTCGGGGGGTAGGGCCAGCAATCAGCCCCAGCATTTT
v_call: TRBV28
clone_size: NA
j_call: TRBJ1-5
d_call: NA

cdr3_aa: CAWSFYGGEQYF
cdr3_nt: TGTGCCTGGAGTTTCTATGGCGGCGAGCAGTACTTC
v_call: TRBV30
clone_size: NA
j_call: TRBJ2-7
d_call: NA

cdr3_aa: CASSQGVWDRGYEQYF
cdr3_nt: TGCGCCAGCAGCCAAGGGGTATGGGACAGGGGTTACGAGCAGTACTTC
v_call: TRBV4-3
clone_size: NA
j_call: TRBJ2-7
d_call: TRBD1

cdr3_aa: CASSNGQVQETQYF
cdr3_nt: TGTGCCAGCAGCAACGGACAGGTCCAAGAGACCCAGTACTTC
v_call: TRBV7-9
clone_size: NA
j_call: TRBJ2-5
d_call: TRBD1

cdr3_aa: CASSHGQGMNTEAFF
cdr3_nt: TGTGCCAGCAGCCATGGACAGGGAATGAACACTGAAGCTTTCTTT
v_call: TRBV3-1/TRBV3-2
clone_size: few
j_call: TRBJ1-1
d_call: TRBD1

cdr3_aa: CASSPRTGEAFF
cdr3_nt: TGTGCCAGCTCACCTAGGACAGGGGAAGCTTTCTTT
v_call: TRBV18
clone_size: once
j_call: TRBJ1-1
d_call: TRBD1

cdr3_aa: CSVEDLGSSGYTF
cdr3_nt: TGCAGCGTGGAAGATTTGGGCTCCTCGGGCTACACCTTC
v_call: TRBV29-1
clone_size: NA
j_call: TRBJ1-2
d_call: NA

cdr3_aa: CASSSRTGRNTEAFF
cdr3_nt: TGCGCCAGCAGCTCTAGGACAGGGAGAAACACTGAAGCTTTCTTT
v_call: TRBV5-1
clone_size: NA
j_call: TRBJ1-1
d_call: TRBD1

cdr3_aa: CSASTANSRGLDNEQFF
cdr3_nt: TGCAGTGCTAGTACCGCAAATTCGCGGGGGTTGGACAATGAGCAGTTCTTC
v_call: TRBV20-1
clone_size: NA
j_call: TRBJ2-1
d_call: TRBD2

cdr3_aa: CASSSFTGYNSPLHF
cdr3_nt: TGTGCCAGCAGCTCATTCACGGGTTATAATTCACCCCTCCACTTT
v_call: TRBV11-2
clone_size: NA
j_call: TRBJ1-6
d_call: NA

cdr3_aa: CAIRGTGGTEAFF
cdr3_nt: TGTGCCATCAGGGGGACAGGGGGCACTGAAGCTTTCTTT
v_call: TRBV10-3
clone_size: NA
j_call: TRBJ1-1
d_call: TRBD1

cdr3_aa: CASSPAGDLNTEAFF
cdr3_nt: TGTGCCAGCAGCCCTGCCGGGGATTTGAACACTGAAGCTTTCTTT
v_call: TRBV5-4
clone_size: NA
j_call: TRBJ1-1
d_call: NA

cdr3_aa: CASSEGVRETQYF
cdr3_nt: TGTGCCAGCAGTGAGGGCGTTCGGGAGACCCAGTACTTC
v_call: TRBV6-1
clone_size: NA
j_call: TRBJ2-5
d_call: NA

cdr3_aa: CASSQDRPTSGVRYEQYF
cdr3_nt: TGCGCCAGCAGCCAAGATAGGCCCACTAGCGGGGTCCGCTACGAGCAGTACTTC
v_call: TRBV4-1
clone_size: NA
j_call: TRBJ2-7
d_call: TRBD2

cdr3_aa: CASSVGHNTGELFF
cdr3_nt: TGTGCCAGCAGCGTAGGACACAACACCGGGGAGCTGTTTTTT
v_call: TRBV9
clone_size: NA
j_call: TRBJ2-2
d_call: NA

cdr3_aa: CASSPYPPGLGDTDTQYF
cdr3_nt: TGTGCCAGCAGCCCGTACCCTCCCGGCCTAGGAGACACAGATACGCAGTATTTT
v_call: TRBV7-9
clone_size: NA
j_call: TRBJ2-3
d_call: NA

cdr3_aa: CATSRPTARLNEQFF
cdr3_nt: TGTGCCACCAGCAGACCGACAGCGCGGCTGAATGAGCAGTTCTTC
v_call: TRBV15
clone_size: once
j_call: TRBJ2-1
d_call: NA

cdr3_aa: CASSVASGDYGYTF
cdr3_nt: TGTGCCAGCAGCGTAGCGTCAGGGGATTATGGCTACACCTTC
v_call: TRBV9
clone_size: NA
j_call: TRBJ1-2
d_call: NA

cdr3_aa: CASSLDLGAAGSTDTQYF
cdr3_nt: TGTGCCAGCAGCTTAGATCTTGGGGCGGCAGGGAGCACAGATACGCAGTATTTT
v_call: TRBV11-3
clone_size: few
j_call: TRBJ2-3
d_call: NA

cdr3_aa: CASSQAPGQSYEQYF
cdr3_nt: TGTGCCAGCAGCCAAGCACCGGGACAGAGCTACGAGCAGTACTTC
v_call: TRBV3-1/TRBV3-2
clone_size: NA
j_call: TRBJ2-7
d_call: TRBD1

cdr3_aa: CASSIVGTSNYSNQPQHF
cdr3_nt: TGTGCCAGTAGTATAGTGGGGACAAGCAACTATAGCAATCAGCCCCAGCATTTT
v_call: TRBV19
clone_size: NA
j_call: TRBJ1-5
d_call: NA

cdr3_aa: CASSTEGTANEKLFF
cdr3_nt: TGTGCCAGCAGCACCGAGGGGACAGCTAATGAAAAACTGTTTTTT
v_call: TRBV21-1
clone_size: NA
j_call: TRBJ1-4
d_call: NA

cdr3_aa: CATSDPGQGNNEQFF
cdr3_nt: TGTGCCACCAGTGATCCGGGACAGGGAAACAATGAGCAGTTCTTC
v_call: TRBV24-1
clone_size: NA
j_call: TRBJ2-1
d_call: TRBD1

cdr3_aa: CAWREDRVITQYF
cdr3_nt: TGTGCCTGGAGGGAGGACAGGGTAATCACCCAGTACTTC
v_call: TRBV30
clone_size: NA
j_call: TRBJ2-5
d_call: TRBD1